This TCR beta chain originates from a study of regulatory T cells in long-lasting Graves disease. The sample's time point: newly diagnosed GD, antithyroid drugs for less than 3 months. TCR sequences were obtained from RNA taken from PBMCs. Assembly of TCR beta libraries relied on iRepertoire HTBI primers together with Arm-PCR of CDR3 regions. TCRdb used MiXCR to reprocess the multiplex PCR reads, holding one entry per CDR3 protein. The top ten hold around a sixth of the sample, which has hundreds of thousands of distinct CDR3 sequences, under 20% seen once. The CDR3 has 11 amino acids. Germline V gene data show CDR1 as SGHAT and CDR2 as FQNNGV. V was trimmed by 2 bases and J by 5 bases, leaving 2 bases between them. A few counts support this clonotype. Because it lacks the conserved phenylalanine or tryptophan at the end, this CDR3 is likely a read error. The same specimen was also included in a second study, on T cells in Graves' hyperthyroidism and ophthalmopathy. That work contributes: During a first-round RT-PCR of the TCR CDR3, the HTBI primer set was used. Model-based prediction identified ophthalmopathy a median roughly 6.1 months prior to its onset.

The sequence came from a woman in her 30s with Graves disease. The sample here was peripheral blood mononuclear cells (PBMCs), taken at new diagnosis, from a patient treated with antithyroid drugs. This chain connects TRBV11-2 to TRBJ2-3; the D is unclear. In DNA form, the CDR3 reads TGTGCCAGCAGCTTACGAGATACGCAGTATATT. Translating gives CASSLRDTQYI.